This T cell receptor beta chain was sequenced during a study of human T cells and chemical hapten exposure. Looking at the study overall: TCR yields differed between samples (mainly from small differences in pooled library volume).

Individual cDNA molecules in this library carried unique molecular identifiers. MiXCR, run by TCRdb on the 5' RACE reads, gives a single entry per CDR3 protein. The sample carries 150,000 or so distinct CDR3 sequences, 4.1% recorded once. Losses at the gene ends were 0 bases for V and 4 bases for J; bases not matched to a gene: 8. Germline-derived CDR1 and CDR2 are DFQATT and SNEGSKA (reference sequence). The CDR3 is 16 amino acids. The starting material, unfractionated whole blood, was used for total RNA extraction. The sample holds a few counts of this clonotype. This chain links TRBV20-1 with TRBJ2-3, with 9 bases identical to TRBD1. The TCR was taken from a female donor in good health. The CDR3 DNA reads TGCAGTGCTAGAGACCCGGGACAGGGTATTCCAGATACGCAGTATTTT. It translates to CSARDPGQGIPDTQYF.